Sequencing of this T cell receptor beta chain was carried out in a study of cytomegalovirus exposure and HLA in healthy donors. Study background: Early released data had about 80 million unique TCRs, all coming from HLA-typed donors. Whole-study findings and limits: Analyses of presence/absence relied on an assumption of roughly uniform sequencing depth across donors. Previously analyzed data showed that most TCR beta V segments were productive at a frequency of about 90% or about 30%. It was reported that TCR beta sequences correctly inferred the HLA-A and HLA-B alleles for most subjects.

PCR primers comprised 60 Vbeta and 13 Jbeta primers. Measured with immunoSEQ multiplex PCR; TCRdb has only the in-frame clones, and not every one. The sample lists under 200,000 clones, about 88% occurring once. The junction had 2 bases not matched to a gene; V was cut back by 0 bases and J by 3 bases. Germline loops: CDR1 SGHRS, CDR2 YFSETQ. The CDR3 spans 15 residues. With respect to this clone: The antigen is undetermined.

This clonotype originated in a woman in her thirties in good health and CMV-seronegative. The rearrangement joins TRBV5-1 to TRBJ2-2; 7 nucleotides match TRBD2. Sequencing was done on a sample of PBMCs. The chain's CDR3 is CASSLGTRDTGELFF. CDR3 DNA sequence: TGCGCCAGCAGCTTGGGGACTAGGGACACCGGGGAGCTGTTTTTT.